These 14 T cell receptor beta chains were sequenced from one sample in a study of cytomegalovirus exposure and HLA in healthy donors. A multiplex PCR was run with 60 Vbeta primers and 13 Jbeta primers. The repertoire was sequenced with immunoSEQ multiplex PCR; TCRdb's copy has only in-frame clones and lacks some. The table lists approximately 38,000 clones, around 84% of them singletons. Source material: PBMCs. The receptors derive from a woman under 30 in good health and CMV-seronegative.

This chain joins TRBV6-6 and TRBJ2-2; a possible D gene is TRBD2 (6 bases). V was shortened by 6 bases and J by 4 bases, with 9 bases between the two germline ends. CDR1 and CDR2 from the germline V gene are MNHNY and SVGAGI (reference sequence). This CDR3 region has 13 residues. In DNA, the CDR3 is TGTGCCAGCAGGAGGGACTTCACCGGGGAGCTGTTTTTT. It codes for CASRRDFTGELFF.

This clone came up a few times. This sequence joins TRBV7-9 and TRBJ2-1; 14 positions match TRBD2. J gave up 9 bases and V 5 bases, and 15 bases lay outside the gene matches. Germline V gene data show CDR1 as SEHNR and CDR2 as FQNEAQ (reference sequence). The CDR3 has 18 residues. CDR3 protein: CASSHSLETSGGAGEQFF. CDR3 DNA sequence: TGTGCCAGCAGCCACTCCCTCGAGACTAGCGGGGGGGCAGGTGAGCAGTTCTTC.

The chain carries TRBV7-9 and TRBJ1-1; no clear D. The CDR3 covers 13 residues. The V gene lost 5 bases and the J gene lost 1 base, with 8 bases spanning the gap. Germline V gives CDR1 SEHNR, CDR2 FQNEAQ (reference sequence). The CDR3: CASSLRQNTEAFF. CDR3 nucleotide sequence: TGTGCCAGCAGCCTAAGACAGAACACTGAAGCTTTCTTT.

This chain joins TRBV12-5 and TRBJ2-6; unclear D gene. The length of the CDR3 is 16 residues. CDR1 and CDR2 from the germline V gene are LGHNT and FRNRAP. Trimming removed 1 base from V and 0 bases from J, with 7 bases in between. The CDR3 DNA is TGTGCTAGTGGTTTGGGCCAGTTCTCTGGGGCCAACGTCCTGACTTTC. Protein sequence: CASGLGQFSGANVLTF. Combining the CDR3 with reference TRBV12-5 and TRBJ2-6 gives the whole variable domain DARVTQTPRHKVTEMGQEVTMRCQPILGHNTVFWYRQTMMQGLELLAYFRNRAPLDDSGMPKDRFSAEMPDATLATLKIQPSEPRDSAVYFCASGLGQFSGANVLTFGAGSRLTVL.

The chain employs TRBV14 and TRBJ2-1, with D possibly matching TRBD2 (5 bases). CDR1 SGHDN and CDR2 FVKESK come from the germline V gene. The CDR3 is 15 amino acids. With 1 base removed from V and 9 bases from J, the gap between germline ends came to 16 bases. The CDR3 protein is CASSQALTPGGEQFF. Here the CDR3 DNA reads TGTGCCAGCAGCCAAGCTCTTACCCCCGGAGGTGAGCAGTTCTTC.

The rearrangement uses TRBV7-9 and TRBJ2-7; 7 positions match TRBD1. V lost 3 bases to trimming and J lost 4 bases; unmatched junction nucleotides: 12. The CDR3 is made up of 16 amino acids. Germline loops: CDR1 SEHNR, CDR2 FQNEAQ (reference sequence). CDR3 sequence: CASSFALGQLTYEQYF. Here the CDR3 DNA reads TGTGCCAGCAGCTTCGCACTGGGACAGTTAACATACGAGCAGTACTTC.

The chain combines TRBV13 with TRBJ2-5; 7 nucleotides line up with TRBD1. The CDR3 is made up of 14 amino acids. The ends lost 5 bases at V and 1 base at J; junction bases unmatched: 4. Germline values: CDR1 PRHDT, CDR2 FYEKMQ (reference sequence). The CDR3 DNA reads as TGTGCCAGCAGCCCCTGGGACAGCCAAGAGACCCAGTACTTC. This codes for CASSPWDSQETQYF.

The rearrangement uses TRBV4-1 and TRBJ2-5; perhaps TRBD1 as D (6 bases). CDR3 length: 16 amino acids. V was pared by 1 base and J by 1 base, with 13 bases between. Germline V CDR1 and CDR2: MGHRA, YSYEKL. DNA of the CDR3: TGCGCCAGCAGCCAAGTAGGGGGATCCCCCCAAGAGACCCAGTACTTC. Residues: CASSQVGGSPQETQYF.

This clone came up once. The V call is TRBV19, the J call TRBJ2-5, with a tentative D call TRBD2 (6 bases). V lost 5 bases and J 2 bases, leaving 12 bases between the germline ends. There are 14 residues in the CDR3. CDR1 LNHDA and CDR2 SQIVND come from the germline V gene (reference sequence). CDR3 nucleotide sequence: TGTGCCAGTAGTCGGGCGGGGAGGCAAGAGACCCAGTACTTC. This translates into CASSRAGRQETQYF.

This sequence joins TRBV18 and TRBJ2-1, with D unclear. The CDR3 is 12 amino acids. Trimming removed 3 bases at V and 6 bases at J, with 6 bases between. Per the germline V gene, CDR1 is KGHSH and CDR2 is LQKENI. CDR3 DNA sequence: TGTGCCAGCTCACCGTTCGTCAATGAGCAGTTCTTC. This encodes CASSPFVNEQFF. The entire variable domain, with the rest obtained from reference TRBV18 and TRBJ2-1, is as follows: NAGVMQNPRHLVRRRGQEARLRCSPMKGHSHVYWYRQLPEEGLKFMVYLQKENIIDESGMPKERFSAEFPKEGPSILRIQQVVRGDSAAYFCASSPFVNEQFFGPGTRLTVL.

This chain links TRBV5-1 with TRBJ2-1; 12 bases agree with TRBD2. In germline, CDR1 is SGHRS, CDR2 YFSETQ. The CDR3 totals 18 residues. V was pared by 4 bases and J by 0 bases, with 8 bases of the junction left unmatched. The DNA for the CDR3 is TGCGCCAGCAGCGCACTAGCGGGGGGAGTTAGCTCCTACAATGAGCAGTTCTTC. This sequence encodes CASSALAGGVSSYNEQFF.

The genes are TRBV2 and TRBJ1-2; D might be TRBD1 (5 bases). The CDR3 is 15 amino acids. From germline, CDR1 is SNHLY and CDR2 FYNNEI. V dropped 2 bases and J dropped 0 bases, with 10 bases sitting between them. The CDR3 region is CASSESGGPNYGYTF. The CDR3, as DNA: TGTGCCAGCAGTGAAAGCGGGGGACCTAACTATGGCTACACCTTC.

The chain carries TRBV15 and TRBJ2-7; D remains ambiguous. There are 12 residues in the CDR3. From germline, CDR1 is LNHNV and CDR2 YYDKDF (reference sequence). V lost 0 bases, J lost 4 bases, and 4 bases lay in between. The CDR3: CATSRDVYEQYF. CDR3 nucleotides: TGTGCCACCAGCAGAGACGTGTACGAGCAGTACTTC.

The rearrangement uses TRBV4-1 and TRBJ2-7; 7 bases are shared with TRBD2. The CDR3 spans 16 residues. Trimming took 4 bases from V and 6 from J; bases not matched to a gene: 15. Looked up from germline, CDR1 is MGHRA and CDR2 is YSYEKL. CDR3 bases: TGCGCCAGCAGCCCGGAACCTGGACTAGTATCGGGCGAGCAGTACTTC. Its protein is CASSPEPGLVSGEQYF.